This note documents a single T cell receptor beta chain sequence. The target antigen is unknown. These data come from a study of shared clonotypes between healthy human individuals. Genomic DNA per cell subset filled all wells of several immunoSEQ plates. Produced via immunoSEQ multiplex PCR; TCRdb's table is partial and in-frame only. The table records around 2.3 million clones, under 97% of them present only once. Overall study findings and caveats: A handful of donors had roughly 5% of their naive CD4 clonotypes in common. Represented genetic and exposure-history diversity was restricted by having few donors.

Naive CD4+ cells were CD45RA-selected; the remaining cells were memory. This receptor was identified in a man aged 18 to 35 in good health. Sequenced: naive CD4+ T cells sorted from blood. As for subset: CD45RA+ positively selected.

CDR3 bases: TGTGCCAGCAGTAGGCAGCCGAGCGGAAACACCATATATTTT. Its translation: CASSRQPSGNTIYF. This chain uses TRBV2 with TRBJ1-3, with no clear D. The V and J ends lost 5 bases and 4 bases respectively, with 12 bases between them. CDR3 length equals 14 residues. The germline V gene encodes CDR1 SNHLY and CDR2 FYNNEI.